Shown below are 18 T cell receptor beta chains from a single sample sequenced in a study of persistence of HIV-infected CD4 T cells. This was the immunoSEQ version 4 assay in survey mode. The protocol was immunoSEQ multiplex PCR, while the TCRdb copy is restricted to in-frame clones and leaves out a portion. The data contain under 25,000 clones, 65% of them seen just once; the ten biggest clones take up approximately 2%. An overlapping HIV-1 Gag peptide pool stimulated these cells at approximately 1 ug/peptide/mL. Sorting of responding CD4+ T cells relied on upregulated CD40 ligand together with CD69. These TCRs' antigens remain unknown. Material: CD4+ T cells sorted from PBMCs after approximately 18-hour stimulation, obtained from a patient who received antiretroviral therapy. These receptors all stem from an adult woman with HIV who was CMV-seropositive.

The rearrangement joins TRBV5-1 to TRBJ2-1; TRBD2 aligns across 7 bases. The CDR3 loop spans 16 amino acids. The V and J ends lost 1 base and 3 bases, in that order; junction bases with no gene match: 7. Germline CDR1 and CDR2: SGHRS and YFSETQ. CDR3 DNA sequence: TGCGCCAGCAGCTTGATTAGCGGGTCCTACTACAATGAGCAGTTCTTC. Translation: CASSLISGSYYNEQFF.

The rearrangement uses TRBV25-1 and TRBJ1-2; 7 bases match TRBD1. V lost 9 bases, J lost 7 bases, and 8 bases stayed unmatched. The CDR3 sequence is 12 residues long. Germline lookup yields CDR1 MGHDK and CDR2 SYGVNS. CDR3 in DNA: TGTGCCAGTATGACAGGGTTTGTTGGCTACACCTTC. Translated: CASMTGFVGYTF.

This clone was recorded a few times. V is TRBV30 and J is TRBJ2-1, with 11 bases matching TRBD1. The germline V gene encodes CDR1 GTSNPN and CDR2 SVGIG (reference sequence). The CDR3 is 15 residues long. J gave up 7 bases and V 2 bases, and 7 bases lay outside the gene matches. In nucleotides, the CDR3 is TGTGCCTGGAGTATGGGACAGGGGGTGCTAAATGAGCAGTTCTTC. This encodes CAWSMGQGVLNEQFF.

This chain uses TRBV5-4 with TRBJ2-1; D could derive from TRBD1 or TRBD2 (6 bases each). CDR1 is SGHNT, CDR2 YYREEE, per germline (reference sequence). The ends were cut back, 4 bases at V and 9 bases at J, with 11 bases in the middle. The CDR3 has 12 amino acids. The CDR3 DNA sequence: TGTGCCAGCAGCCAACAGGGAGGTGAGCAGTTCTTC. Residues: CASSQQGGEQFF.

The chain joins TRBV9 to TRBJ2-3, with D tentatively TRBD1 or TRBD2 (7 bases each). The CDR3 contains 16 residues. Trimming took 4 bases from V and 4 from J, leaving 19 bases between them. Germline V lookup: CDR1 SGDLS, CDR2 YYNGEE. The CDR3 DNA follows: TGTGCCAGCAGCCCATCCGCGACAGGGAGGGCAGATACGCAGTATTTT. This gives the protein CASSPSATGRADTQYF.

The chain employs TRBV2 and TRBJ1-2; possibly TRBD1 for D (5 bases). The CDR3 has 15 amino acids. Germline assignment: CDR1 SNHLY and CDR2 FYNNEI. Trimming left V 4 bases short and J 4 bases short, with 16 bases between. The CDR3 DNA reads as TGTGCCAGCAGTGGAGGGACCTCAGCAGGCTATGGCTACACCTTC. It codes for CASSGGTSAGYGYTF.

This chain uses TRBV27 with TRBJ1-2, with D perhaps TRBD1 (5 bases). The V gene's germline CDR1 is MNHEY and CDR2 SMNVEV (reference sequence). The CDR3 is made up of 15 amino acids. The ends were cut back, 0 bases at V and 5 bases at J, with 13 bases in the middle. CDR3 nucleotides: TGTGCCAGCAGTTTATCAGGCAGGGAAGGGTATGGCTACACCTTC. It codes for CASSLSGREGYGYTF.

V gene TRBV9 combines with J gene TRBJ2-1; 12 bases line up with TRBD2. Germline V lookup: CDR1 SGDLS, CDR2 YYNGEE. J gave up 7 bases and V 4 bases, and 6 bases lay outside the gene matches. CDR3 size: 15 residues. This chain's CDR3 is CASSQLAGGINEQFF. CDR3 in DNA: TGTGCCAGCAGCCAACTAGCGGGGGGCATAAATGAGCAGTTCTTC.

V gene TRBV5-1 combines with J gene TRBJ1-1; 8 bases are shared with TRBD1. Per germline, CDR1 SGHRS and CDR2 YFSETQ. This CDR3 is 17 amino acids long. After removal of 0 bases from V and 5 bases from J, the junction contained 12 bases not matched to a gene. The CDR3 sequence is CASSLGRAGGAGTEAFF. The CDR3 nucleotides are TGCGCCAGCAGCTTGGGAAGGGCAGGGGGCGCAGGGACTGAAGCTTTCTTT.

V is TRBV5-6 and J is TRBJ1-1; 7 bases are shared with TRBD1. The junction had 6 bases not matched to a gene; V was cut back by 3 bases and J by 1 base. CDR1 and CDR2 from the germline V gene are SGHDT and YYEEEE. The length of the CDR3 is 15 residues. CDR3 DNA: TGTGCCAGCAGCTCATTAGGGGGCGGGAACACTGAAGCTTTCTTT. It specifies CASSSLGGGNTEAFF.

The chain employs TRBV27 and TRBJ1-4, with D maybe TRBD1 (6 bases). V shed 6 bases and J shed 8 bases, with 16 bases lying between them. Per germline, CDR1 MNHEY and CDR2 SMNVEV (reference sequence). The CDR3 length is 14 residues. CDR3 bases: TGTGCCAGCAGAGAGGGGGGCACGGGGGAAAAACTGTTTTTT. This encodes CASREGGTGEKLFF.

The chain has TRBV7-9 and TRBJ1-1; D not resolved. V lost 2 bases and J lost 3, with 7 bases in between. Germline V gene data show CDR1 as SEHNR and CDR2 as FQNEAQ (reference sequence). The CDR3 loop spans 13 amino acids. The CDR3 loop reads CASSLMADTEAFF. CDR3 coding DNA: TGTGCCAGCAGCTTAATGGCCGACACTGAAGCTTTCTTT.

The chain carries TRBV19 and TRBJ1-3; D may be TRBD1 (6 bases). Trimming left V 5 bases short and J 0 bases short, with 14 bases between. This CDR3 spans 16 amino acids. Germline V gives CDR1 LNHDA, CDR2 SQIVND (reference sequence). The CDR3 loop is CASSLPTDSSGNTIYF. CDR3 in DNA: TGTGCCAGTAGTCTCCCCACGGACAGCTCTGGAAACACCATATATTTT.

This chain uses TRBV10-2 with TRBJ2-7, with TRBD1 matching over 8 bases. The germline V gene encodes CDR1 WSHSY and CDR2 SAAADI. V gave up 4 bases and J gave up 5 bases; unmatched junction bases: 1. The CDR3 length is 12 residues. The CDR3 spells CASSGQGNEQYF. In DNA form, the CDR3 reads TGCGCCAGCAGTGGACAGGGGAACGAGCAGTACTTC.

The chain has TRBV6-1 and TRBJ2-7; D may correspond to TRBD1 or TRBD2 (5 bases each). The V gene lost 2 bases and the J gene lost 5 bases, with 22 bases spanning the gap. Germline CDR1 reads MNHNS; CDR2 reads SASEGT. There are 17 residues in the CDR3. CDR3 in DNA: TGTGCCAGCAGTGAATTTAGCACCGGGACGGCCCCTAACGAGCAGTACGTC. It is translated as CASSEFSTGTAPNEQYV.

This clone was counted between two and nine times. V gene TRBV6-5 combines with J gene TRBJ1-1; D uncertain. The germline V and J ends were trimmed by 6 bases and 1 base, with 9 bases remaining between them. The CDR3 runs to 13 residues. Germline CDR1 reads MNHEY; CDR2 reads SVGAGI. Here the CDR3 DNA reads TGTGCCAGCAGGTACGAGGGGAACACTGAAGCTTTCTTT. Protein sequence: CASRYEGNTEAFF.

In this sample, this clone turned up once. The chain recombines TRBV7-8 with TRBJ2-7, with D possibly TRBD2 on 5 matching bases. With 0 bases removed from V and 4 bases from J, the gap between germline ends came to 7 bases. CDR1 is SGHVS, CDR2 FQNEAQ, per germline. This CDR3 spans 13 amino acids. DNA for the CDR3: TGTGCCAGCAGCTTAGCCGGGGAATACGAGCAGTACGTC. Protein product: CASSLAGEYEQYV.

The chain carries TRBV29-1 and TRBJ1-3; D remains ambiguous. Looked up from germline, CDR1 is SQVTM and CDR2 is ANQGSEA. There are 14 residues in the CDR3. V lost 3 bases and J 0 bases, leaving 9 bases between the germline ends. CDR3 nucleotides: TGCAGCGTTGAGGCGGGCTTCTCTGGAAACACCATATATTTT. Amino acids: CSVEAGFSGNTIYF.